This T cell receptor beta chain was identified in a study of beta chain features in type 1 diabetes. Study results and limitations: Among patients with Type 1 diabetes, TCRB CDR3s were moderately but significantly shorter in every one of the four CD4+ subsets. Patients with type 1 diabetes carried fewer insertions and had more deletions at their VDJ junctions.

Expressed TCRB transcripts were sequenced after all isolated RNA was converted to cDNA. Repertoires were generated with immunoSEQ multiplex PCR, while TCRdb's copy carries only in-frame clones and drops some. The sample has about 340,000 clones; approximately 8% are singletons. A note on this clone: Its antigen is not known.

This clonotype originated in a woman aged 18-35 years in good health. The sample was central memory CD4+ T cells from blood.

For the CDR3, the DNA is TGTGCCAGCTCACGAACAGGTCAGCCCCAGCATTTT. It specifies CASSRTGQPQHF. The chain carries TRBV18 and TRBJ1-5, with a tentative D call TRBD1 (5 bases). Germline V CDR1 and CDR2: KGHSH, LQKENI. The length of the CDR3 is 12 residues. V was trimmed by 4 bases and J by 6 bases, leaving 7 bases between them. Together with reference TRBV18 and TRBJ1-5, the CDR3 gives the full variable domain: NAGVMQNPRHLVRRRGQEARLRCSPMKGHSHVYWYRQLPEEGLKFMVYLQKENIIDESGMPKERFSAEFPKEGPSILRIQQVVRGDSAAYFCASSRTGQPQHFGDGTRLSIL.